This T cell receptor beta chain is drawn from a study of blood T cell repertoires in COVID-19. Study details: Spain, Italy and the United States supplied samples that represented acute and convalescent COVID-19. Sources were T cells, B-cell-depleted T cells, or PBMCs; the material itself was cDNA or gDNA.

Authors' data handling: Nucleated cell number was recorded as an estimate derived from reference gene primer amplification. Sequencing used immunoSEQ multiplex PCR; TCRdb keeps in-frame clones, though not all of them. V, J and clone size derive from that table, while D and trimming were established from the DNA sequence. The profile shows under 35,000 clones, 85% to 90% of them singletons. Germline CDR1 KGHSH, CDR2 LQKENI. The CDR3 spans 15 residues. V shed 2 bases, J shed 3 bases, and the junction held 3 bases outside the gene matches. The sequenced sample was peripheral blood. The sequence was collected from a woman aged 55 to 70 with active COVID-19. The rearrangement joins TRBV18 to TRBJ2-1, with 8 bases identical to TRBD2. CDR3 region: CASSPGRGDYNEQFF. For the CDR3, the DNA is TGTGCCAGCTCACCAGGGCGGGGGGACTACAATGAGCAGTTCTTC.